A selection of T cell receptor beta chains follows, all from one sample in a study of beta chain features in type 1 diabetes. Only in-frame clones appear in the TCRdb table, and some are missing; sequencing was by immunoSEQ multiplex PCR. Of about 210,000 clones listed, about a tenth are singletons. What was sequenced was central memory CD4+ T cells from blood. The receptors were sampled from a man between 18 and 35 years old in good health. Each CDR3 is given with its conserved first and last residue. The D gene is left open where the match is weak.

J gene	D gene	CDR3 length	V gene	CDR3 protein
TRBJ2-1	-	16	TRBV7-6	CASSVASGGAGYEQFF
TRBJ1-1	-	13	TRBV7-9	CASSVRPEEEAFF
TRBJ2-2	-	15	TRBV6-1	CASSEAKLNTGELFF
TRBJ1-4	-	12	TRBV2	CASRDTNEKLFF
TRBJ2-6	TRBD1	18	TRBV7-9	CASSSRDRRISGANVLTF
TRBJ2-5	-	14	TRBV2	CASSDKSVQETQYF
TRBJ2-1	TRBD2	14	TRBV19	CASVPSGSEDEQFF
TRBJ2-3	TRBD2	15	TRBV7-2	CASSVGLAAGDTQYF
TRBJ2-5	-	13	TRBV7-2	CASTGTGQETQYF
TRBJ2-7	-	14	TRBV13	CASNTLGGSYEQYF
TRBJ2-7	-	13	TRBV7-2	CASRRGLGYEQYF
TRBJ2-7	TRBD1	15	TRBV11-1	CASSVTGGESDEQYF
TRBJ2-5	-	14	TRBV7-2	CASSLHGIEETQYF
TRBJ1-2	-	13	TRBV29-1	CAQAADPNYGYTF
TRBJ2-3	-	13	TRBV18	CASLERRTDTQYF
TRBJ1-1	-	15	TRBV27	CASSLQGSGLAEAFF
TRBJ2-4	-	13	TRBV7-2	CASSLDLKNIQYF
TRBJ2-7	TRBD2	16	TRBV7-7	CASSPDALAGLGEQYF
TRBJ2-1	TRBD1	15	TRBV5-1	CASSGMTGAYNEQFF
TRBJ2-7	TRBD2	15	TRBV7-2	CASSPSGSGSLEQYF
TRBJ2-1	-	14	TRBV9	CASSLRTNSDEQFF
TRBJ2-7	TRBD2	15	TRBV27	CASSVSLASSYEQYF
TRBJ2-7	TRBD1	16	TRBV28	CASSDIPGQGNYEQYF
TRBJ2-5	-	13	TRBV5-4	CASSLQHQETQYF
TRBJ2-7	-	11	TRBV11-2	CASSFYHEQYF
TRBJ2-7	-	13	TRBV27	CASSLYRSYEQYF
TRBJ1-1	-	15	TRBV5-1	CASSLEQGVNTEAFF
TRBJ2-3	-	13	TRBV5-1	CASSFGGTDTQYF
TRBJ2-3	-	15	TRBV15	CATTQDFTAARTQYF
TRBJ2-3	TRBD2	16	TRBV29-1	CSVETGTSGEADTQYF
TRBJ2-2	TRBD1	15	TRBV4-1	CASRQDRGGTGELFF
TRBJ2-3	-	12	TRBV29-1	CSVEGTADTQYF
TRBJ2-1	-	13	TRBV7-2	CASSWLTYNEQFF
TRBJ1-1	-	13	TRBV29-1	CSVGQGPNTEAFF
TRBJ2-7	-	13	TRBV7-3	CASSPGPRYEQYF
TRBJ2-3	-	15	TRBV5-1	CASSLERDSTDTQYF
TRBJ2-7	-	12	TRBV29-1	CSVAPSEGEQYF
TRBJ2-5	TRBD1	14	TRBV7-6	CASSLADRVGTQYF
TRBJ2-5	TRBD1	13	TRBV5-4	CASSWTGAETQYF
TRBJ1-1	-	13	TRBV6-5	CASARTVNTEAFF
TRBJ1-5	TRBD1	13	TRBV30	CAWSDRGGQPQHF
TRBJ2-1	TRBD1	14	TRBV10-3	CAISGASGGNEQFF
TRBJ2-1	-	12	TRBV7-2	CASSLGLNEQFF
TRBJ2-3	TRBD2	15	TRBV7-2	CASSPGSGRTVTQYF
TRBJ2-7	TRBD2	14	TRBV7-9	CASSQAGGAHEQYF
TRBJ1-1	-	13	TRBV2	CASGALGYTEAFF
TRBJ1-1	-	14	TRBV5-1	CASSLEGSNTEAFF
TRBJ2-3	TRBD2	15	TRBV29-1	CSARGTSGNGDTQYF
TRBJ2-1	-	12	TRBV7-2	CASSTSYNEQFF
TRBJ2-7	-	14	TRBV5-1	CASSLIPGSYEQYF
TRBJ1-1	-	14	TRBV7-2	CASSGGQANTEAFF
TRBJ1-5	-	13	TRBV27	CASSPRENQPQHF
TRBJ1-5	-	14	TRBV19	CASNTRQSNQPQHF
TRBJ2-2	TRBD2	16	TRBV10-3	CAITQGAGGHTGELFF
TRBJ2-5	-	15	TRBV28	CASSSPQGRMETQYF
TRBJ2-7	-	13	TRBV5-1	CASSPQGFHEQYF
TRBJ1-4	-	14	TRBV30	CAWATGLVGEKLFF
TRBJ2-5	-	14	TRBV11-1	CASSSGTRLETQYF
TRBJ2-5	-	12	TRBV10-3	CAISEVGETQYF